Following are 17 T cell receptor beta chains from one sample sequenced in a study of T cells in Graves' hyperthyroidism and ophthalmopathy (dated by TCRdb to the late 2010s). Libraries were prepared through multiplex PCR. Data came from an Illumina HiSeq 2000. The TCR beta CDR3 regions were amplified from RNA transcripts. For the first round of RT-PCR on the TCR CDR3, the HTBI primer set was used together with the Qiagen OneStep RT-PCR kit. TCRdb trimmed the raw reads at Q25, called clones with MiXCR and kept productive beta chains. When rows share a CDR3 protein, they turn into one entry using the most common DNA and genes. For this sample there are hundreds of thousands of distinct CDR3 sequences; roughly 14% appear just once. 5.8% of the sample comes from the top ten. The sample comprised blood. The receptors were sampled from a woman aged 30 to 39 with Graves' hyperthyroidism that later progressed to Graves' ophthalmopathy.

This clonotype was observed at least ten times. The V and J genes are TRBV28 and TRBJ1-5, with D uncertain. CDR1 and CDR2 (germline): MDHEN, SYDVKM. The CDR3 consists of 14 residues. The V and J ends lost 8 bases and 2 bases respectively, with 13 bases between them. In DNA form, the CDR3 reads TGTGCCAGCCTTTACGGGAGCGGCAATCAGCCCCAGCATTTT. The encoded protein is CASLYGSGNQPQHF.

This clonotype occurred many times. The genes are TRBV15 and TRBJ1-4; D is perhaps TRBD1 (6 bases). The germline CDR1 and CDR2 sequences are LNHNV and YYDKDF (reference sequence). Trimming took off 4 bases at V and 6 bases at J, with 12 bases between the two ends. The CDR3 runs to 14 residues. The CDR3 nucleotides are TGTGCCACCAGCACAGACAGGTGGGATGAAAAACTGTTTTTT. This sequence encodes CATSTDRWDEKLFF.

This clonotype has just a few counts. The CDR3 DNA is TGTGCCAGCAGCCCACAGTTCGTGGATGGCAATGAGCAGTTCTTC. It specifies CASSPQFVDGNEQFF. The chain is built from TRBV7-3 and TRBJ2-1; D gene unclear. The CDR3 has 15 residues. Germline-derived CDR1 and CDR2 are SGHTA and FQGTGA. Trimming removed 5 bases from V and 6 bases from J, with 17 bases in between.

The V and J genes are TRBV4-2 and TRBJ2-7; 9 positions match TRBD2. J gave up 4 bases and V 0 bases, and 13 bases lay outside the gene matches. Per germline, CDR1 LGHNA and CDR2 YNFKEQ. This CDR3 region has 18 residues. The CDR3 reads CASSQDLSTRLADYEQYF. The DNA of the CDR3 is TGTGCCAGCAGCCAAGATTTGAGCACGAGACTAGCGGATTACGAGCAGTACTTC.

The table lists this clonotype with many counts. V gene TRBV11-2 combines with J gene TRBJ2-1, with D tentatively TRBD1 (5 bases). The CDR3 runs to 15 residues. CDR1 SGHAT and CDR2 FQNNGV come from the germline V gene. V was trimmed by 5 bases and J by 6 bases, leaving 17 bases between them. CDR3 nucleotide sequence: TGTGCCAGCAGCAGAAACCCCCGACAGCCCAATGAGCAGTTCTTC. It translates to CASSRNPRQPNEQFF.

This clonotype was seen ten or more times. V usage is TRBV28 and J usage is TRBJ2-3; the match to TRBD1 covers 10 bases. V shed 7 bases, J shed 3 bases, and the junction held 10 bases outside the gene matches. The CDR3 extends over 16 amino acids. From germline, CDR1 is MDHEN and CDR2 SYDVKM. This CDR3 reads CASTPIGTGVTDTQYF. CDR3 bases: TGTGCCAGCACCCCGATCGGGACAGGGGTAACAGATACGCAGTATTTT.

This clonotype occurred many times. This sequence joins TRBV10-3 and TRBJ2-5; TRBD1 matches 9 bases. Germline V lookup: CDR1 ENHRY, CDR2 SYGVKD. The CDR3 sequence is 14 residues long. The J segment lost 3 bases and the V segment lost 4 bases, leaving 3 bases of the junction unmatched. The CDR3 DNA reads TGTGCCATCAGTGCGGGACAGGGAAAAGAGACCCAGTACTTC. It translates to CAISAGQGKETQYF.

A word on this clonotype: Being one base from a much bigger clone, this may be a read error. The chain uses TRBV19 and TRBJ2-1; 9 nucleotides match TRBD1. The V gene end was trimmed by 5 bases and the J gene end by 7 bases; junction bases not matched to a gene: 9. Germline V CDR1 and CDR2: LNHDA, SQIVND (reference sequence). The CDR3 runs 15 residues. CDR3 sequence reads: CASSDRDRVGNEQFF. The CDR3 nucleotides are TGTGCCAGTAGTGACCGGGACAGGGTCGGGAATGAGCAGTTCTTC.

This clonotype was observed at least ten times. This chain links TRBV3-1 with TRBJ2-5; 13 nucleotides agree with TRBD2. Germline loops: CDR1 LGHDT, CDR2 YNNKEL (reference sequence). J lost 5 bases, V lost 7 bases, and 13 bases had no gene match. This CDR3 spans 17 amino acids. The CDR3 DNA follows: TGTGCCAGCACTCAGACAGTTGGGACTAGCGGGAAGGAGACCCAGTACTTC. This codes for CASTQTVGTSGKETQYF.

There are a few counts of this clonotype. A much bigger clone sits one base away, suggesting this may be a read error. This chain joins TRBV6-5 and TRBJ2-1; TRBD1 matches at 7 bases. The V segment lost 2 bases and the J segment 5 bases; nucleotides outside the gene matches: 0. CDR1 and CDR2 (germline): MNHEY, SVGAGI. This CDR3 has 13 residues. CDR3 DNA: TGTGCCAGCAGTTACGACAGGGACAATGAGCAGTTCTTC. It is translated as CASSYDRDNEQFF.

The chain uses TRBV7-9 and TRBJ2-7, with TRBD2 matching over 13 bases. V lost 0 bases and J lost 3; bases outside the gene matches: 8. Germline V lookup: CDR1 SEHNR, CDR2 FQNEAQ (reference sequence). This CDR3 contains 18 residues. This CDR3 is CASSLAGTSGTGFYEQYF. CDR3 coding DNA: TGTGCCAGCAGCTTAGCGGGGACTAGCGGGACAGGATTCTACGAGCAGTACTTC.

The V gene is TRBV4-3, the J gene TRBJ1-5; D ambiguous. The V gene lost 0 bases and the J gene lost 5 bases, with 8 bases spanning the gap. This CDR3 contains 14 residues. Germline values: CDR1 LGHNA, CDR2 YSLEER. For the CDR3, the DNA is TGCGCCAGCAGCCAAGATAGTAGGGATCAGCCCCAGCATTTT. It is translated as CASSQDSRDQPQHF.

This clonotype has ten or more counts. The chain uses TRBV30 and TRBJ2-7; 12 bases are a match to TRBD2. V trimming: 4 bases; J trimming: 4 bases; junction bases outside the gene matches: 2. This CDR3 contains 13 residues. CDR1 and CDR2 (germline): GTSNPN, SVGIG (reference sequence). The CDR3 nucleotides read TGTGCCTGGACTAGCGGGAGGGCTTACGAGCAGTACTTC. Encoded protein: CAWTSGRAYEQYF. Using reference TRBV30 and TRBJ2-7 for the parts outside the CDR3, the full variable domain is SQTIHQWPATLVQPVGSPLSLECTVEGTSNPNLYWYRQAAGRGLQLLFYSVGIGQISSEVPQNLSASRPQDRQFILSSKKLLLSDSGFYLCAWTSGRAYEQYFGPGTRLTVT.

This clonotype showed up just a few times. The V and J genes are TRBV4-1 and TRBJ1-5; D is uncertain. Between the trimmed V and J ends, which lost 0 bases and 9 bases, there was a span of 18 bases. The germline V gene has CDR1 MGHRA and CDR2 YSYEKL. This CDR3 is built from 16 residues. The CDR3 reads CASSQDRTGSGVPQHF. CDR3 coding DNA: TGCGCCAGCAGCCAAGATCGGACCGGGTCCGGGGTGCCCCAGCATTTT.

This clonotype has at least ten counts. The chain employs TRBV12-3 or TRBV12-4 and TRBJ2-1, with TRBD2 matching 12 bases. Trimming cost V 4 bases and J 0 bases; bases outside gene matches: 7. The CDR3 consists of 18 residues. The DNA for the CDR3 is TGTGCCAGCAGTTCTAGACTAGCGGGAGTCCGCTCCTACAATGAGCAGTTCTTC. It specifies CASSSRLAGVRSYNEQFF.

This clonotype was counted at least ten times. The chain couples TRBV18 to TRBJ2-7; TRBD2 matches at 13 bases. This CDR3 is built from 15 residues. V was pared by 5 bases and J by 5 bases, with 6 bases of the junction left unmatched. Germline V gene data show CDR1 as KGHSH and CDR2 as LQKENI. CDR3 bases: TGTGCCAGCTCAACAAGGACTAGCGGGAGTAACGAGCAGTACTTC. It encodes CASSTRTSGSNEQYF.

This clonotype has a count of ten or more. DNA of the CDR3: TGTGCCAGCAGTTTACGAGGGAGCGGGATCCTCGAGCAGTACTTC. Amino acids: CASSLRGSGILEQYF. The chain employs TRBV12-3 or TRBV12-4 and TRBJ2-7; 7 nucleotides line up with TRBD2. The CDR3 contains 15 residues. V was clipped by 2 bases and J by 6 bases; unmatched bases: 10.